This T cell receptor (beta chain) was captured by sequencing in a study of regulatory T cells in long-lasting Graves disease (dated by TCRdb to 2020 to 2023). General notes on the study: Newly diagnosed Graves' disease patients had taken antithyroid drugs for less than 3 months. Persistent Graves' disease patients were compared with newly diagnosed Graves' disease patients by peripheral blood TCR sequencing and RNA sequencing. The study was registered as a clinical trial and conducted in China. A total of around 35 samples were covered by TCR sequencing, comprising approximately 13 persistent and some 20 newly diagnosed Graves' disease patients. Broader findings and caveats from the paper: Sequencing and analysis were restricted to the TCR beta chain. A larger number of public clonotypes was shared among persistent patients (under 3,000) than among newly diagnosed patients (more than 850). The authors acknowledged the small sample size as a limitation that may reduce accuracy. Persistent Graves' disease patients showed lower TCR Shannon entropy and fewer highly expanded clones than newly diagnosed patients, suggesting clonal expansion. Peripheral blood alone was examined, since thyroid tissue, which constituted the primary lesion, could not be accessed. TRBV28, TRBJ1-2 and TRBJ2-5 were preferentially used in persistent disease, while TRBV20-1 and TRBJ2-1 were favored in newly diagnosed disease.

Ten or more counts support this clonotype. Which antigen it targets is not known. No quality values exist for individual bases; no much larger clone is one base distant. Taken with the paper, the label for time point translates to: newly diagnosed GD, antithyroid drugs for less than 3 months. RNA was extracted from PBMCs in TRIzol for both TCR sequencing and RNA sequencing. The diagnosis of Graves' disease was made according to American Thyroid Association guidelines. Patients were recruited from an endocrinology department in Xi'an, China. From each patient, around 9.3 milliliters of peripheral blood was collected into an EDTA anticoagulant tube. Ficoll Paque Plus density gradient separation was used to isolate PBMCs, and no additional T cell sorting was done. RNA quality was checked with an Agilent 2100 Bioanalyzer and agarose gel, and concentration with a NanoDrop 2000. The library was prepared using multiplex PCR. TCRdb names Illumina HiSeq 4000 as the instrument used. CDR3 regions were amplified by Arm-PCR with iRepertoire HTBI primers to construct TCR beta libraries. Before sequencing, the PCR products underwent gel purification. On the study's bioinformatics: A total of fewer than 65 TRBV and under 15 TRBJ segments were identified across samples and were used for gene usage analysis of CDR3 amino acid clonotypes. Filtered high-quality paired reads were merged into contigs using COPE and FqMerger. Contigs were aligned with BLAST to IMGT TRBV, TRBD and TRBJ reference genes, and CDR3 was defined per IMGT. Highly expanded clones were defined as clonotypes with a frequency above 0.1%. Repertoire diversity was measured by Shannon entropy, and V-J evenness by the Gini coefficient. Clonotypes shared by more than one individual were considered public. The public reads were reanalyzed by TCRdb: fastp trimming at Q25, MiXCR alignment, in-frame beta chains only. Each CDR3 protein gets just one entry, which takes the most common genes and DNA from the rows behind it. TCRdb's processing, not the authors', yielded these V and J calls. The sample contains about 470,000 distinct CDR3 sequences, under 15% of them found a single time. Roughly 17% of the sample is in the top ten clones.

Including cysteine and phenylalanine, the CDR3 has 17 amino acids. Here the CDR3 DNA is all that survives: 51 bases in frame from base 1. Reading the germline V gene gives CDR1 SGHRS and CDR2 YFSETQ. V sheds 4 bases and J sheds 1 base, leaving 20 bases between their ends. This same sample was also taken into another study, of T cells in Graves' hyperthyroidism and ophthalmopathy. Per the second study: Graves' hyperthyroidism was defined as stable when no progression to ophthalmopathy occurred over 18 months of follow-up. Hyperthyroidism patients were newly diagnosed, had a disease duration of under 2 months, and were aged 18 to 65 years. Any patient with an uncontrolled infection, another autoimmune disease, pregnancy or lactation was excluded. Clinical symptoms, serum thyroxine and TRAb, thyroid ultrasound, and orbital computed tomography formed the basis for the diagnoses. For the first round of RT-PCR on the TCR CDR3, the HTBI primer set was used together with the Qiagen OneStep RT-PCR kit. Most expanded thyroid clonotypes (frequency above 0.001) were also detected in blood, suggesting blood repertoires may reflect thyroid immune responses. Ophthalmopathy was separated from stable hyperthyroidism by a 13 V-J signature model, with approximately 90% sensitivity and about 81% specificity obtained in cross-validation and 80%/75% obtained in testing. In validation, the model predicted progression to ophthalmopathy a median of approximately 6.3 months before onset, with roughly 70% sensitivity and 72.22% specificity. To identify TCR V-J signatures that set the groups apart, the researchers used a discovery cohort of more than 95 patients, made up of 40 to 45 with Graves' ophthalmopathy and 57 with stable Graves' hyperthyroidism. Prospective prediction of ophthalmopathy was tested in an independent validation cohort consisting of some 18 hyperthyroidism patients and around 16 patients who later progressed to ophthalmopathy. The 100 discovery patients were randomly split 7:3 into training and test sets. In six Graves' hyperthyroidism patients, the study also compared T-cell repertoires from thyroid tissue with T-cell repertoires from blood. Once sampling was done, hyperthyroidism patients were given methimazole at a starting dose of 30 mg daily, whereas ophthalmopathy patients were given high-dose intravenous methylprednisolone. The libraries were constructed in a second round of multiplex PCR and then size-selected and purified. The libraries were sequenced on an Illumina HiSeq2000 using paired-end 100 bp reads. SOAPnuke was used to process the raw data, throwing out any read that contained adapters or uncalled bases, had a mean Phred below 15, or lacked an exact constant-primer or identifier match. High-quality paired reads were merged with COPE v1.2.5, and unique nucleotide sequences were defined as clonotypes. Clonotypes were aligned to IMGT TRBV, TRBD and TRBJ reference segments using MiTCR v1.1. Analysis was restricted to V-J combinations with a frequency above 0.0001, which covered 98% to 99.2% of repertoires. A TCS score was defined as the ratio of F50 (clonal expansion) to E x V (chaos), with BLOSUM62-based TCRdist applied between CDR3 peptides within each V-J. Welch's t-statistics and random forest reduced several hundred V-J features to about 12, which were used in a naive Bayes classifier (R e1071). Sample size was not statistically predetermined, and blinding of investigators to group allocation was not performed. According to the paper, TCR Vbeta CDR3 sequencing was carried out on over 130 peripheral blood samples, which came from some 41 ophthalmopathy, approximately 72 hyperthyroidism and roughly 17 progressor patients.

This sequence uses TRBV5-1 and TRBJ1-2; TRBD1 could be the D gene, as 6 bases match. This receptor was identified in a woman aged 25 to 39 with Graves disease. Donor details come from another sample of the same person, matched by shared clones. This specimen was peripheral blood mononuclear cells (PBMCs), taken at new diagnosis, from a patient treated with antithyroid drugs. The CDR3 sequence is CASSPGSRTAFNYGYTF. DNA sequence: TGCGCCAGCAGCCCGGGTTCTAGGACAGCGTTTAACTATGGCTACACCTTC.